Here is one TCR beta chain with its context. These data belong to a study of blood T cell repertoires in COVID-19. Study-level background: The samples span acute and convalescent COVID-19 from the United States, Italy and Spain. Sources were T cells, B-cell-depleted T cells, or PBMCs; the material itself was cDNA or gDNA.

The CDR3 loop spans 16 amino acids. With V trimmed by 2 bases and J by 10 bases, 10 bases remained unmatched. CDR1 and CDR2 (germline): SGHVS, FQNEAQ. Libraries were prepared by immunoSEQ multiplex PCR; TCRdb keeps only in-frame clonotypes and omits some of them. The sample contains about 85,000 clones, around 89% of which appear only once. Sequencing was performed on peripheral blood. The chain employs TRBV7-8 and TRBJ1-4, with 10 bases identical to TRBD1. The sequence was obtained from a woman of 80 years or more with active or convalescent COVID-19. CDR3 nucleotide sequence: TGTGCCAGCAGCTTACAGACCGGGACAGGGGTCGGAAAACTGTTTTTT. This translates into CASSLQTGTGVGKLFF.